A selection of T cell receptor beta chains follows, all from one sample in a study of vaccination and CD4 T cells after COVID-19. From the PCR reads, TCRdb called clonotypes with MiXCR, one entry per CDR3 protein. This sample has about 15,000 distinct CDR3 sequences; 53% occur once, and the top ten carry about 12%. Antigen specificity for these receptors is unknown. The source material was CD4+ T cells from blood, cultured in vitro. The receptors were sampled from a human donor who had recovered from COVID-19. Each CDR3 is given without its conserved first and last residue.

cdr3_aa,v_call,j_call
ASSRGPINYGYT,TRBV19,TRBJ1-2
SARDRRSSTTQH,TRBV20-1,TRBJ2-5
ASNQQETQY,TRBV28,TRBJ2-5
SVVLTLKPSYEQY,TRBV29-1,TRBJ2-7
ASKAGTMTEAF,TRBV19,TRBJ1-1
ASSSTGLGGTEAF,TRBV11-2,TRBJ1-1
SARAPGRNRELF,TRBV20-1,TRBJ2-2
AISEFQTGANEKLF,TRBV10-3,TRBJ1-4
ATATGTGNTIY,TRBV6-1,TRBJ1-3
ASSLVGNSYNEQF,TRBV28,TRBJ2-1
ASSFNPGGSYEQY,TRBV5-5,TRBJ2-7
SASGTINEQF,TRBV20-1,TRBJ2-1
AISEEGTKLF,TRBV10-3,TRBJ1-4
ASSYSWSGVNTEAF,TRBV6-5,TRBJ1-1
ASSIQAGAATDTQY,TRBV27,TRBJ2-3
ASSYTPSGKLSTDTQY,TRBV6-5,TRBJ2-3
SARDSGGNQPQH,TRBV20-1,TRBJ1-5
ASSRYREGEDGYT,TRBV12-3/TRBV12-4,TRBJ1-2
ASSIQGRSGYT,TRBV5-5,TRBJ1-2
ASSYSLAGVSYNEQF,TRBV6-2/TRBV6-3,TRBJ2-1
SARETLAEYNEQF,TRBV20-1,TRBJ2-1
SARQALYIQETQY,TRBV20-1,TRBJ2-5
SATSLSTDTQY,TRBV20-1,TRBJ2-3
ASSWTSGTDTQY,TRBV7-2,TRBJ2-3
SGVRDRGPDTQY,TRBV29-1,TRBJ2-3
ASSMRDYGYT,TRBV19,TRBJ1-2
ASSRTGSGETQY,TRBV2,.
ASGHYEQY,TRBV27,TRBJ2-7
ASSARDRGSETQY,TRBV7-9,TRBJ2-5
ASRTSREQY,TRBV12-3/TRBV12-4,TRBJ2-7
ASSPRDRGDTQY,TRBV7-8,TRBJ2-3
ASSLLQQGWGQPQH,TRBV5-8,TRBJ1-5
ASSIEPTHQPQH,TRBV19,TRBJ1-5
ASSRTDRNGELF,TRBV10-2,TRBJ2-2
ASSPGTGVVGDQPQH,TRBV6-2/TRBV6-3,TRBJ1-5
SARGQGYSNQPQH,TRBV20-1,TRBJ1-5
ASSKEGVRPGGNQPQH,TRBV21-1,TRBJ1-5
ASSLSGWIRSSYEQY,TRBV7-8,TRBJ2-7
ASSDGTGGTDTQY,TRBV6-4,TRBJ2-3